This is a list of T cell receptor beta chains from one sample in a study of T cell responses to AZD1222 COVID-19 vaccine. This table comes from immunoSEQ multiplex PCR, and its TCRdb copy is limited to in-frame clones, with some not included. The sample consists of around 130,000 clones, 89% of them appearing once. This specimen consisted of peripheral blood, obtained 28 days after the second AZD1222 dose. Receptors originate from an adult who received the AZD1222 COVID-19 vaccine. The CDR3 runs from the conserved cysteine through the conserved F or W. D genes are given only for firm matches. Clone size is given for some rows only: seen once, a few or many times, or a class if the clone is expanded.

clone size: .; J gene: TRBJ2-3; V gene: TRBV11-3; D gene: .; CDR3 protein: CASSLAPVDTQYF; CDR3 DNA: TGTGCCAGCAGCTTAGCTCCGGTAGATACGCAGTATTTT
clone size: once; J gene: TRBJ2-7; V gene: TRBV5-1; D gene: .; CDR3 protein: CASSLDPGNYEQYF; CDR3 DNA: TGCGCCAGCAGCTTGGACCCGGGGAACTACGAGCAGTACTTC
clone size: .; J gene: TRBJ2-2; V gene: TRBV7-3; D gene: .; CDR3 protein: CASSSQGGTNTGELFF; CDR3 DNA: TGTGCCAGCAGCTCCCAAGGGGGTACGAACACCGGGGAGCTGTTTTTT
clone size: .; J gene: TRBJ2-1; V gene: TRBV7-9; D gene: TRBD2; CDR3 protein: CASSLSGSGNEQFF; CDR3 DNA: TGTGCCAGCAGCTTGAGCGGGAGTGGGAATGAGCAGTTCTTC
clone size: .; J gene: TRBJ1-3; V gene: TRBV12-3/TRBV12-4; D gene: TRBD1; CDR3 protein: CASWDSSGNTIYF; CDR3 DNA: TGTGCCAGCTGGGACAGCTCTGGAAACACCATATATTTT
clone size: .; J gene: TRBJ1-1; V gene: TRBV29-1; D gene: TRBD1; CDR3 protein: CSVTKQGAGNTEAFF; CDR3 DNA: TGCAGCGTTACAAAACAGGGGGCCGGGAACACTGAAGCTTTCTTT
clone size: .; J gene: TRBJ2-1; V gene: TRBV4-2; D gene: TRBD2; CDR3 protein: CASSSRSAGARSYNEQFF; CDR3 DNA: TGTGCCAGCAGCTCCCGGTCAGCGGGGGCCCGCTCCTACAATGAGCAGTTCTTC
clone size: .; J gene: TRBJ1-1; V gene: TRBV6-5; D gene: .; CDR3 protein: CASRAEGGSPEAFF; CDR3 DNA: TGTGCCAGCAGAGCAGAGGGGGGATCACCTGAAGCTTTCTTT
clone size: .; J gene: TRBJ1-1; V gene: TRBV14; D gene: TRBD1; CDR3 protein: CASTTGQGNTEAFF; CDR3 DNA: TGTGCCAGCACCACCGGACAGGGAAACACTGAAGCTTTCTTT
clone size: .; J gene: TRBJ2-7; V gene: TRBV3-1/TRBV3-2; D gene: TRBD1; CDR3 protein: CASSQGQGYEQYF; CDR3 DNA: TGTGCCAGCAGCCAAGGACAGGGTTACGAGCAGTACTTC
clone size: .; J gene: TRBJ2-1; V gene: TRBV18; D gene: TRBD2; CDR3 protein: CASSPPGSLAGVHEQFF; CDR3 DNA: TGTGCCAGCTCACCACCGGGGTCCCTAGCGGGAGTTCATGAGCAGTTCTTC
clone size: .; J gene: TRBJ2-1; V gene: TRBV6-5; D gene: .; CDR3 protein: CASSLKPFSYNEQFF; CDR3 DNA: TGTGCCAGCAGTTTGAAGCCATTCTCCTACAATGAGCAGTTCTTC
clone size: .; J gene: TRBJ2-7; V gene: TRBV3-1/TRBV3-2; D gene: .; CDR3 protein: CASSQEEGWGRYEQYF; CDR3 DNA: TGTGCCAGCAGCCAAGAAGAAGGTTGGGGGCGCTACGAGCAGTACTTC
clone size: .; J gene: TRBJ2-2; V gene: TRBV3-1/TRBV3-2; D gene: TRBD1; CDR3 protein: CASSQGQGANTGELFF; CDR3 DNA: TGTGCCAGCAGCCAGGGACAGGGAGCGAACACCGGGGAGCTGTTTTTT
clone size: .; J gene: TRBJ2-1; V gene: TRBV9; D gene: .; CDR3 protein: CASSNSSYNEQFF; CDR3 DNA: TGTGCCAGCAGTAACAGCTCCTACAATGAGCAGTTCTTC
clone size: .; J gene: TRBJ1-3; V gene: TRBV27; D gene: .; CDR3 protein: CASNPGGVGSGNTIYF; CDR3 DNA: TGTGCCAGCAACCCCGGGGGCGTTGGCTCTGGAAACACCATATATTTT
clone size: .; J gene: TRBJ1-1; V gene: TRBV2; D gene: .; CDR3 protein: CASRKGGVGNTEAFF; CDR3 DNA: TGTGCCAGCAGGAAGGGGGGCGTCGGGAACACTGAAGCTTTCTTT
clone size: few; J gene: TRBJ2-5; V gene: TRBV14; D gene: .; CDR3 protein: CASSQLWGRETQYF; CDR3 DNA: TGTGCCAGCAGCCAACTTTGGGGACGGGAGACCCAGTACTTC
clone size: .; J gene: TRBJ2-7; V gene: TRBV28; D gene: TRBD1; CDR3 protein: CASSPGTGWDEQYF; CDR3 DNA: TGTGCCAGCAGTCCCGGGACAGGGTGGGACGAGCAGTACTTC
clone size: .; J gene: TRBJ1-1; V gene: TRBV7-2; D gene: .; CDR3 protein: CASSRRANMGYTEAFF; CDR3 DNA: TGTGCCAGCAGTCGAAGAGCTAACATGGGGTACACTGAAGCTTTCTTT
clone size: few; J gene: TRBJ1-1; V gene: TRBV5-1; D gene: .; CDR3 protein: CASSVTPQGLNTEAFF; CDR3 DNA: TGCGCCAGCAGCGTCACTCCACAGGGATTGAACACTGAAGCTTTCTTT
clone size: .; J gene: TRBJ2-7; V gene: TRBV12-3/TRBV12-4; D gene: .; CDR3 protein: CASSLNKGHEQYF; CDR3 DNA: TGTGCCAGCAGTTTAAACAAGGGCCACGAGCAGTACTTC
clone size: .; J gene: TRBJ1-3; V gene: TRBV6-6; D gene: TRBD1; CDR3 protein: CASYRGDSGNTIYF; CDR3 DNA: TGTGCCAGTTACAGGGGCGACTCTGGAAACACCATATATTTT
clone size: .; J gene: TRBJ1-2; V gene: TRBV6-5; D gene: TRBD1; CDR3 protein: CASSYSTGQGAGGYTF; CDR3 DNA: TGTGCCAGCAGTTACTCGACTGGACAGGGGGCCGGTGGCTACACCTTC
clone size: .; J gene: TRBJ1-6; V gene: TRBV30; D gene: .; CDR3 protein: CAWTQAHNSPLHF; CDR3 DNA: TGTGCCTGGACCCAGGCTCATAATTCACCCCTCCACTTT
clone size: once; J gene: TRBJ1-1; V gene: TRBV6-6; D gene: .; CDR3 protein: CASNRDIFLDANTEAFF; CDR3 DNA: TGTGCCAGCAATCGGGACATCTTTCTTGACGCGAACACTGAAGCTTTCTTT
clone size: .; J gene: TRBJ2-5; V gene: TRBV9; D gene: TRBD2; CDR3 protein: CASSVGSSGRMETQYF; CDR3 DNA: TGTGCCAGCAGCGTAGGGTCTAGCGGGAGGATGGAGACCCAGTACTTC
clone size: .; J gene: TRBJ2-5; V gene: TRBV9; D gene: .; CDR3 protein: CASSQGDTPARYF; CDR3 DNA: TGTGCCAGCAGCCAAGGAGACACCCCAGCGAGGTACTTC
clone size: .; J gene: TRBJ2-3; V gene: TRBV6-6; D gene: TRBD2; CDR3 protein: CASRAGADTQYF; CDR3 DNA: TGTGCCAGCAGAGCGGGGGCAGATACGCAGTATTTT
clone size: .; J gene: TRBJ2-1; V gene: TRBV25-1; D gene: .; CDR3 protein: CASSSGRRVYNEQFF; CDR3 DNA: TGTGCCAGCAGTAGCGGGCGGAGGGTCTACAATGAGCAGTTCTTC
clone size: .; J gene: TRBJ1-1; V gene: TRBV27; D gene: .; CDR3 protein: CASSLSRNTEAFF; CDR3 DNA: TGTGCCAGCAGTTTAAGTCGGAACACTGAAGCTTTCTTT
clone size: .; J gene: TRBJ1-1; V gene: TRBV12-3/TRBV12-4; D gene: TRBD1; CDR3 protein: CASSWGQGTEAFF; CDR3 DNA: TGTGCCAGCAGCTGGGGACAGGGCACTGAAGCTTTCTTT
clone size: once; J gene: TRBJ1-2; V gene: TRBV28; D gene: TRBD1; CDR3 protein: CASSTLGQGAPGYTF; CDR3 DNA: TGTGCCAGCAGTACCTTAGGACAGGGGGCGCCTGGCTACACCTTC
clone size: .; J gene: TRBJ2-5; V gene: TRBV4-2; D gene: TRBD2; CDR3 protein: CASSREGTSGAQETQYF; CDR3 DNA: TGTGCCAGCAGCCGAGAAGGGACTAGCGGGGCTCAAGAGACCCAGTACTTC
clone size: .; J gene: TRBJ1-1; V gene: TRBV6-6; D gene: TRBD1; CDR3 protein: CASTPGQGANTEAFF; CDR3 DNA: TGTGCCAGCACCCCAGGACAGGGAGCGAACACTGAAGCTTTCTTT
clone size: many; J gene: TRBJ1-5; V gene: TRBV7-6; D gene: TRBD1; CDR3 protein: CASSPGQMNQPQHF; CDR3 DNA: TGTGCCAGCAGCCCGGGACAGATGAATCAGCCCCAGCATTTT
clone size: .; J gene: TRBJ1-5; V gene: TRBV5-1; D gene: .; CDR3 protein: CASSLGERQPQHF; CDR3 DNA: TGCGCCAGCAGCTTGGGGGAGAGGCAGCCCCAGCATTTT
clone size: .; J gene: TRBJ1-1; V gene: TRBV7-9; D gene: TRBD1; CDR3 protein: CASSSNWQGETEAFF; CDR3 DNA: TGTGCCAGCAGCTCAAATTGGCAGGGGGAAACTGAAGCTTTCTTT
clone size: once; J gene: TRBJ2-5; V gene: TRBV15; D gene: TRBD2; CDR3 protein: CATSRGVAGAGETQYF; CDR3 DNA: TGTGCCACCAGCAGAGGGGTAGCGGGAGCGGGGGAGACCCAGTACTTC
clone size: few; J gene: TRBJ2-1; V gene: TRBV3-1/TRBV3-2; D gene: .; CDR3 protein: CASSQGGRLAPGEQFF; CDR3 DNA: TGTGCCAGCAGCCAAGGAGGACGCCTCGCCCCGGGTGAGCAGTTCTTC
clone size: .; J gene: TRBJ2-4; V gene: TRBV5-5; D gene: .; CDR3 protein: CASSPGLAKNIQYF; CDR3 DNA: TGTGCCAGCAGCCCGGGACTAGCCAAAAACATTCAGTACTTC
clone size: .; J gene: TRBJ1-3; V gene: TRBV6-1; D gene: .; CDR3 protein: CASSEVNSSGNTIYF; CDR3 DNA: TGTGCCAGCAGTGAAGTTAACAGCTCTGGAAACACCATATATTTT
clone size: .; J gene: TRBJ2-2; V gene: TRBV6-1; D gene: TRBD2; CDR3 protein: CASSERPPGLQANTGELFF; CDR3 DNA: TGTGCCAGCAGTGAACGGCCTCCGGGACTACAAGCGAACACCGGGGAGCTGTTTTTT
clone size: .; J gene: TRBJ2-2; V gene: TRBV7-7; D gene: .; CDR3 protein: CASSVQGATGELFF; CDR3 DNA: TGTGCCAGCAGCGTACAGGGAGCCACCGGGGAGCTGTTTTTT
clone size: .; J gene: TRBJ2-5; V gene: TRBV2; D gene: .; CDR3 protein: CASTRQNQETQYF; CDR3 DNA: TGTGCCAGCACCCGACAGAACCAAGAGACCCAGTACTTC
clone size: .; J gene: TRBJ2-5; V gene: TRBV5-1; D gene: TRBD1; CDR3 protein: CASSLGQGKGTQYF; CDR3 DNA: TGCGCCAGCAGCTTGGGACAGGGGAAAGGGACCCAGTACTTC
clone size: .; J gene: TRBJ1-5; V gene: TRBV5-5; D gene: .; CDR3 protein: CASSWGGHTNQPQHF; CDR3 DNA: TGTGCCAGCAGCTGGGGGGGACATACTAATCAGCCCCAGCATTTT
clone size: .; J gene: TRBJ1-1; V gene: TRBV7-6; D gene: TRBD1; CDR3 protein: CASSAGQGNEAFF; CDR3 DNA: TGTGCCAGCAGCGCCGGACAGGGGAATGAAGCTTTCTTT
clone size: .; J gene: TRBJ2-3; V gene: TRBV7-2; D gene: TRBD2; CDR3 protein: CASSLVSGGVGTQYF; CDR3 DNA: TGTGCCAGCAGCCTCGTTAGCGGGGGGGTCGGTACGCAGTATTTT
clone size: few; J gene: TRBJ2-3; V gene: TRBV5-1; D gene: .; CDR3 protein: CASSNSGTDTQYF; CDR3 DNA: TGCGCCAGCAGCAATAGCGGCACAGATACGCAGTATTTT
clone size: .; J gene: TRBJ1-5; V gene: TRBV19; D gene: .; CDR3 protein: CASSPRVAPGSNQPQHF; CDR3 DNA: TGTGCCAGTAGTCCCCGGGTCGCTCCGGGGAGCAATCAGCCCCAGCATTTT
clone size: .; J gene: TRBJ1-1; V gene: TRBV6-2/TRBV6-3; D gene: .; CDR3 protein: CASSSYQGMNTEAFF; CDR3 DNA: TGTGCCAGCAGTTCGTATCAGGGGATGAACACTGAAGCTTTCTTT